The count of the clone carrying this T cell receptor beta chain is one. The data were obtained in a study of OX40 agonist ivuxolimab in advanced cancers. Sequenced by immunoSEQ multiplex PCR; TCRdb stores in-frame clones only, minus some. Of about 82,000 clones in the sample, over 75% were seen once. Losses at the gene ends were 4 bases for V and 6 bases for J; bases not matched to a gene: 4. The CDR3 is 15 residues long. The germline CDR1 and CDR2 sequences are SGHRS and YFSETQ. Sequences were derived from CD4+ or CD8+ T cells sorted from blood, sampled in a trial of the OX40 agonist ivuxolimab. This clonotype originated in an adult with an advanced solid tumor such as melanoma, head and neck, liver or kidney cancer. J is TRBJ2-1 and V is TRBV5-1, with 13 bases identical to TRBD2. CDR3 region: CASSPTSGRVNEQFF. As DNA, the CDR3 is TGCGCCAGCAGCCCAACTAGCGGGAGGGTCAATGAGCAGTTCTTC. Together with reference TRBV5-1 and TRBJ2-1, the CDR3 gives the full variable domain: KAGVTQTPRYLIKTRGQQVTLSCSPISGHRSVSWYQQTPGQGLQFLFEYFSETQRNKGNFPGRFSGRQFSNSRSEMNVSTLELGDSALYLCASSPTSGRVNEQFFGPGTRLTVL.